The text below deals with one TCR beta chain. This sample was included in a study of T cells in tuberculosis. Per germline, CDR1 LNHDA and CDR2 SQIVND (reference sequence). The CDR3 sequence is 14 residues long. Deletions cut 5 bases from V and 1 base from J, with 10 bases between. Profiling relied on immunoSEQ multiplex PCR, and the TCRdb table lists in-frame clones only, not all of them. Among more than 35,000 clones listed, roughly 95% were seen once. Sequencing was carried out using PBMCs. The source is a donor aged 5-35 years with latent tuberculosis or without tuberculosis infection. V gene TRBV19 combines with J gene TRBJ2-3; maybe TRBD1 (5 bases). CDR3 region: CASSLGHRTDTQYF. Here the CDR3 DNA reads TGTGCCAGTAGTCTTGGACACCGCACAGATACGCAGTATTTT. The complete variable domain, with remaining parts taken from reference TRBV19 and TRBJ2-3, reads DGGITQSPKYLFRKEGQNVTLSCEQNLNHDAMYWYRQDPGQGLRLIYYSQIVNDFQKGDIAEGYSVSREKKESFPLTVTSAQKNPTAFYLCASSLGHRTDTQYFGPGTRLTVL.